This record covers a single TCR beta chain. Its specificity is not known. Only CD45RO-negative cells positively selected for CCR7 counted as naive CD8 cells, so terminally differentiated effector memory CD45RA+ cells were excluded. This entry comes from a study of shared clonotypes between healthy human individuals. Study overall: Participating donors consisted of a couple of women and a few men aged 18 to 49.

TCRdb's table, derived via immunoSEQ multiplex PCR, lists solely in-frame clones and lacks some. Among roughly 2,000,000 clones, around 93% were seen once, and the ten largest hold over 1.5%. Study results and limitations: Naive subsets tended to show greater estimated richness than memory subsets. Among non-shared clonotypes, generation probabilities were lower than among those shared by all four donors.

Sample: naive CD8+ T cells from PBMCs. The clonotype originates from a man aged 18 to 30 in good health. Some clones in this sample may be carry-over from other donors' samples.

CDR3 amino acids: CASSFVNRDSIKIYGYTF. CDR3 nucleotide sequence: TGTGCCAGCAGCTTCGTCAACCGGGACAGCATAAAAATCTATGGCTACACCTTC. This rearrangement joins TRBV7-2 to TRBJ1-2; 7 nucleotides align to TRBD1. Looked up from germline, CDR1 is SGHTA and CDR2 is FQGNSA. The CDR3 has 18 residues. V shed 3 bases and J 4 bases; nucleotides not matched to a gene: 17.